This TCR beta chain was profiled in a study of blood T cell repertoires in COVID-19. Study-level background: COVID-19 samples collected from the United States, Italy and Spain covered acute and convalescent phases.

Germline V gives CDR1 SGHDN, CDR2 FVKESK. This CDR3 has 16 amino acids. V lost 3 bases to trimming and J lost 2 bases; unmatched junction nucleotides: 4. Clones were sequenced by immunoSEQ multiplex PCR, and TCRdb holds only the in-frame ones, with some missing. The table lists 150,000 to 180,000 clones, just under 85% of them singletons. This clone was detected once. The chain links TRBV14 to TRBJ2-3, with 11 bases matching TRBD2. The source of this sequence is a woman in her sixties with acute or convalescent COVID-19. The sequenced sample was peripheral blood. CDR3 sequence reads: CASSHGTSGFTDTQYF. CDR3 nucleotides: TGTGCCAGCAGCCACGGGACTAGCGGATTCACAGATACGCAGTATTTT.